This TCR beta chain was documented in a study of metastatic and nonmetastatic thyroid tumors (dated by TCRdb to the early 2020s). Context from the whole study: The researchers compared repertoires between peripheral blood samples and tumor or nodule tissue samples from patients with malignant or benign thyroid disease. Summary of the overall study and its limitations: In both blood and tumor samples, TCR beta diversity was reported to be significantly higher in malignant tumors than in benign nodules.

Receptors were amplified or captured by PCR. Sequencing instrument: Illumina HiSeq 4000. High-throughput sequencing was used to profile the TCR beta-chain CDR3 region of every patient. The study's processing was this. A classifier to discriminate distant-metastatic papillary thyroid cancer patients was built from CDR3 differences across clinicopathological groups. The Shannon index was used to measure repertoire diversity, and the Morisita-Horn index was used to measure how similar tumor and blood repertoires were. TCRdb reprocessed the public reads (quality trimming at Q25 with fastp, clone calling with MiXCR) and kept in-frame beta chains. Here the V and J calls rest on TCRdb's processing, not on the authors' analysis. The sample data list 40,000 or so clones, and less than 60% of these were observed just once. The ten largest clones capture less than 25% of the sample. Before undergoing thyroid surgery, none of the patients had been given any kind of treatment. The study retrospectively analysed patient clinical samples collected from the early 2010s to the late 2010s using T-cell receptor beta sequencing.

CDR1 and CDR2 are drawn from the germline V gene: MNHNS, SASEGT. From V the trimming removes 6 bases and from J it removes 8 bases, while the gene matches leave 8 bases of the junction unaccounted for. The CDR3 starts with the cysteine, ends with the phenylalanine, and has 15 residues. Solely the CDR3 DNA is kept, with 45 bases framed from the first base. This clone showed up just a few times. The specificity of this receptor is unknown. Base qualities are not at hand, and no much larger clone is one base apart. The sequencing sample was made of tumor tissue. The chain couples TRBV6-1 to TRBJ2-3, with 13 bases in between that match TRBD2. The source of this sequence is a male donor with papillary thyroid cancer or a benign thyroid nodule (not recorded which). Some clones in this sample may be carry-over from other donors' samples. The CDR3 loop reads CASSHWTSGRGTQYF. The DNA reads TGTGCCAGCAGCCACTGGACTAGCGGGAGAGGTACGCAGTATTTT.